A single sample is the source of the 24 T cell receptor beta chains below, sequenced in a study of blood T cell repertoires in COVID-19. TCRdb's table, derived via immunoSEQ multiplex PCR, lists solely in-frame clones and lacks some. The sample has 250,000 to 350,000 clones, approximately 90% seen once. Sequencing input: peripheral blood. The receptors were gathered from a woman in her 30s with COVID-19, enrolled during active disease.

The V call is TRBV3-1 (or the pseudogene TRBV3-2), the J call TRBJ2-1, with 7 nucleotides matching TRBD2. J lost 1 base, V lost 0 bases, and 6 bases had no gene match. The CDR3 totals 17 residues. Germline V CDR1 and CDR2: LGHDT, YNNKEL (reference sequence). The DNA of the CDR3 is TGTGCCAGCAGCCAAGAGGAGGGAGGGCCTTCCTACAATGAGCAGTTCTTC. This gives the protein CASSQEEGGPSYNEQFF.

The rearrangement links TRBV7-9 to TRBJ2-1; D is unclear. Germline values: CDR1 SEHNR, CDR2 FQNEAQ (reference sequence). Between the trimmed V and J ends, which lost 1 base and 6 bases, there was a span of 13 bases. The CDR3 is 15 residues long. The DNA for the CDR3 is TGTGCCAGCAGCTTAGGAGGCAGACCAACCAATGAGCAGTTCTTC. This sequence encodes CASSLGGRPTNEQFF.

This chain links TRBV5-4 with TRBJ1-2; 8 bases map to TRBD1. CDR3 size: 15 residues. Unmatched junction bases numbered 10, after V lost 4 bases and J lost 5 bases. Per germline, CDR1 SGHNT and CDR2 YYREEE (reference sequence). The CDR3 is CASSAGQDGGYGYTF. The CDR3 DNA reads TGTGCCAGCAGCGCGGGACAGGACGGCGGGTATGGCTACACCTTC.

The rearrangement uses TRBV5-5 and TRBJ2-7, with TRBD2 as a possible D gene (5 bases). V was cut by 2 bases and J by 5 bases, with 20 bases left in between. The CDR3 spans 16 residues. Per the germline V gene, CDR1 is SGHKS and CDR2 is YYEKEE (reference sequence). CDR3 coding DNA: TGTGCCAGCAGCTTTTCCCCCCGTGGACTGGTGGACGAGCAGTACTTC. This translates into CASSFSPRGLVDEQYF.

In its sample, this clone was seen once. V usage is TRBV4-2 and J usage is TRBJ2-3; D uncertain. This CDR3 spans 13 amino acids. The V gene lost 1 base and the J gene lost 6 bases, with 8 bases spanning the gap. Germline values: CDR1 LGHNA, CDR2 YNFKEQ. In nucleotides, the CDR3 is TGTGCCAGCAGCCAAGGGCCGTGGGATACGCAGTATTTT. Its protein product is CASSQGPWDTQYF.

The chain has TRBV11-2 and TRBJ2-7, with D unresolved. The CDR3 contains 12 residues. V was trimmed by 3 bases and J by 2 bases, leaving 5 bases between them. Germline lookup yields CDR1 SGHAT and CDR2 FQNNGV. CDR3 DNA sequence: TGTGCCAGCAGCTTGAGTACCTACGAGCAGTACTTC. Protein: CASSLSTYEQYF.

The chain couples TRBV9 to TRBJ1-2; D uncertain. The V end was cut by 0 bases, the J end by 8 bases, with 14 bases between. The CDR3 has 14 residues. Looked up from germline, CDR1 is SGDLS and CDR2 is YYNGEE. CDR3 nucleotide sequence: TGTGCCAGCAGCGTAGACGCCGAGGGTAGCGGCTACACCTTC. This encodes CASSVDAEGSGYTF.

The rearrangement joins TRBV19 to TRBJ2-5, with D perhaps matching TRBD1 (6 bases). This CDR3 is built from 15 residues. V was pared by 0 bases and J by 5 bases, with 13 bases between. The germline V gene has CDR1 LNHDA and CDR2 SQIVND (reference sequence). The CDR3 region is CASSIDGDIGETQYF. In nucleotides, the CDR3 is TGTGCCAGTAGTATAGACGGGGACATAGGGGAGACCCAGTACTTC.

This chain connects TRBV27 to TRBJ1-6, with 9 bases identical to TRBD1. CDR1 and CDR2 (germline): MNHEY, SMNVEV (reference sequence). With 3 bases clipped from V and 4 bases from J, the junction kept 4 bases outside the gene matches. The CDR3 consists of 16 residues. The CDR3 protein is CASSFGTGLYNSPLHF. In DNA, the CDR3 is TGTGCCAGCAGTTTCGGGACAGGGTTGTATAATTCACCCCTCCACTTT.

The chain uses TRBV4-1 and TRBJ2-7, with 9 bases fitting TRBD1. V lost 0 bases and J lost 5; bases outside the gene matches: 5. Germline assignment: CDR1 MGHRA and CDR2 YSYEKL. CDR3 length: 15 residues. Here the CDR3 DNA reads TGCGCCAGCAGCCAAGATCCTGGGGACAGGGACGAGCAGTACTTC. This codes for CASSQDPGDRDEQYF.

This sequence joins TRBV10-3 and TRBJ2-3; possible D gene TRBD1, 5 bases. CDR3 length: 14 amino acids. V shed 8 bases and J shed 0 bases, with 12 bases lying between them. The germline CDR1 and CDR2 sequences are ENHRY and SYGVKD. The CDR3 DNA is TGTGCCATCGCGATCAGGGATAGCACAGATACGCAGTATTTT. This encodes CAIAIRDSTDTQYF.

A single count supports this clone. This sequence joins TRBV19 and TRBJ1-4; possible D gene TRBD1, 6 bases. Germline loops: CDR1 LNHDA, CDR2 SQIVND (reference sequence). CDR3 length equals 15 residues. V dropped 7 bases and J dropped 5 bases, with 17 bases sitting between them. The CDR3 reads CASTYRERGNEKLFF. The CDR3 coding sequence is TGTGCCAGTACCTACAGGGAGAGAGGGAATGAAAAACTGTTTTTT.

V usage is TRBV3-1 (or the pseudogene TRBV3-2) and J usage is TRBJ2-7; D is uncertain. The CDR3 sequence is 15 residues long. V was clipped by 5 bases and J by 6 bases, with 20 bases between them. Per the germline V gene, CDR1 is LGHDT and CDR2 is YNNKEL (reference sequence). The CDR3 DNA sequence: TGTGCCAGCAGCACGACCCCCGGGTCCTCGGGCGAGCAGTACTTC. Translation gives CASSTTPGSSGEQYF.

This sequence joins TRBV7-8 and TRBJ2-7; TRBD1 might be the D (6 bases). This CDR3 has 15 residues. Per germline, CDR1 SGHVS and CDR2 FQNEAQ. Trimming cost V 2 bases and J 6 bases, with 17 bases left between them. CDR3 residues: CASSLSWQGSAEQYF. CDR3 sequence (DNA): TGTGCCAGCAGCTTAAGTTGGCAGGGGAGTGCCGAGCAGTACTTC.

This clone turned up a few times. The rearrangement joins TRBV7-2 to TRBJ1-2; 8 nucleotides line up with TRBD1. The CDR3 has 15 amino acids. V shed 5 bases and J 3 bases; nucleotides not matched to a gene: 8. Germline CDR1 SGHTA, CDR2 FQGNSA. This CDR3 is CASSETAGGHYGYTF. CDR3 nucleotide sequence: TGTGCCAGCAGCGAGACGGCAGGGGGCCACTATGGCTACACCTTC.

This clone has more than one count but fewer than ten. This CDR3 is CASSPLMSQETQYF. The CDR3 DNA follows: TGTGCCAGCAGCCCCCTTATGAGTCAAGAGACCCAGTACTTC. The V and J genes are TRBV7-8 and TRBJ2-5; no reliable D call. Trimming pared 5 bases from V and 2 bases from J, leaving 12 bases between. The CDR3 totals 14 residues. CDR1 and CDR2 (germline): SGHVS, FQNEAQ.

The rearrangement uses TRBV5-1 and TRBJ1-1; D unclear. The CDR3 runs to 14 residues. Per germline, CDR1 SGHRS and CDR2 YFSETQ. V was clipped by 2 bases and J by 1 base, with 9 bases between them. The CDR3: CASSFSQANTEAFF. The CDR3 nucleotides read TGCGCCAGCAGCTTCTCCCAAGCGAACACTGAAGCTTTCTTT.

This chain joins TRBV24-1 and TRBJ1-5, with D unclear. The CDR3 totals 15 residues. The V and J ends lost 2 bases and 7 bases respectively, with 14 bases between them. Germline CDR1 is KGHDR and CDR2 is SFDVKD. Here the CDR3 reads CATSDSAGRRQPQHF. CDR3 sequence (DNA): TGTGCCACCAGTGATTCCGCGGGGAGGCGACAGCCCCAGCATTTT.

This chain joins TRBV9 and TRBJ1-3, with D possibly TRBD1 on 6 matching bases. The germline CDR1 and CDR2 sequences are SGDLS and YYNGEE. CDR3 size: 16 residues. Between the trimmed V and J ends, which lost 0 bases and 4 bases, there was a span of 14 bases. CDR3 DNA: TGTGCCAGCAGCGTAGGGGCACAGGGAAGCGGAAACACCATATATTTT. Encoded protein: CASSVGAQGSGNTIYF.

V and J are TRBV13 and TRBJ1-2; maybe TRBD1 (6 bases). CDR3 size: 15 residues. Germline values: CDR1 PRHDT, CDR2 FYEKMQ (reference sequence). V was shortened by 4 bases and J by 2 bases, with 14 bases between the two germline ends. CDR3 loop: CASSSSGGRNYGYTF. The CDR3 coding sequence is TGTGCCAGCAGCTCGAGCGGGGGGCGGAACTATGGCTACACCTTC.

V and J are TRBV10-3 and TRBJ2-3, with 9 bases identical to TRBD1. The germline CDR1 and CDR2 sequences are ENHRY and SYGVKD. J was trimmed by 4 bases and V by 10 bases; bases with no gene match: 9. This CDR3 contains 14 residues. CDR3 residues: CATAGTGKADTQYF. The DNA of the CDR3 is TGTGCCACCGCCGGGACAGGGAAGGCAGATACGCAGTATTTT.

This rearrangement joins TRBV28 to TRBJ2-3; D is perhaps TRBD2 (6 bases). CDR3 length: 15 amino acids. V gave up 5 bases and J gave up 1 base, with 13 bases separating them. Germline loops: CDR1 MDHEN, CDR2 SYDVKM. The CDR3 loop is CASSLQGGRTDTQYF. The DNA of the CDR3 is TGTGCCAGCAGTCTGCAGGGAGGCCGCACAGATACGCAGTATTTT.

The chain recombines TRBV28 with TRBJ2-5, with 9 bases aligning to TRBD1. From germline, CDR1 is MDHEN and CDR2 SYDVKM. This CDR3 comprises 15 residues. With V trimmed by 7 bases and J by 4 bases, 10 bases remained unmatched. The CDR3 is CASTQDRGLTETQYF. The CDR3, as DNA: TGTGCCAGCACTCAGGACAGGGGACTAACAGAGACCCAGTACTTC.

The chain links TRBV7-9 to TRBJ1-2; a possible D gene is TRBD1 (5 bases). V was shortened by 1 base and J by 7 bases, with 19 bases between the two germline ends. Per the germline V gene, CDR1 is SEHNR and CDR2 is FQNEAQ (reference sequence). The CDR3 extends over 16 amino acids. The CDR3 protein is CASSLGVGRPGGGYTF. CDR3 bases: TGTGCCAGCAGCTTAGGCGTAGGGCGGCCGGGGGGTGGCTACACCTTC.